Listed below are T cell receptor beta chains from one sample, sequenced in a study of chemoradiotherapy in HPV16-positive cancers. The protocol was immunoSEQ multiplex PCR, while the TCRdb copy is restricted to in-frame clones and leaves out a portion. The sample carries approximately 27,000 clones, roughly 84% recorded once. This sample comprised blood, obtained from a patient who underwent chemoradiotherapy. The receptors derive from a human donor with HPV-associated anogenital cancer. CDR3s include the opening cysteine and the closing phenylalanine or tryptophan. A D gene is named only where the DNA matches it firmly. Size is omitted from some rows. Given values are once, few, many or a class for expanded clones.

V gene	clone size	J gene	D gene	CDR3 DNA	CDR3 protein
TRBV10-2	.	TRBJ2-5	.	TGCGCCAGCAGTCAACAGGGTTCTCGGGAGACCCAGTACTTC	CASSQQGSRETQYF
TRBV7-2	.	TRBJ2-1	.	TGTGCCAGCAGCTTATATCACAATGAGCAGTTCTTC	CASSLYHNEQFF
TRBV18	.	TRBJ2-7	TRBD1	TGTGCCAGCTCACCTCGGACAGGGGGCGACGAGCAGTACTTC	CASSPRTGGDEQYF
TRBV6-1	.	TRBJ1-1	.	TGTGCCAGCGCGTGGGGCATTCAGATGAACACTGAAGCTTTCTTT	CASAWGIQMNTEAFF
TRBV5-1	.	TRBJ2-5	.	TGCGCCAGCAGCTGGCGTGGCTCGCCCCAAGAGACCCAGTACTTC	CASSWRGSPQETQYF
TRBV5-6	.	TRBJ1-6	TRBD1	TGTGCCAGCAGCTTCCGGTTCGGGACAGGGGAGGTAAATTCACCCCTCCACTTT	CASSFRFGTGEVNSPLHF
TRBV7-9	.	TRBJ1-2	.	TGTGCCAGCAGCTTAGATTCCCAGGGAGGTGGCTACACCTTC	CASSLDSQGGGYTF
TRBV21-1	few	TRBJ2-1	.	TGTGCCAGCAGCGAGGGGTCCTTCCACAATGAGCAGTTCTTC	CASSEGSFHNEQFF
TRBV13	.	TRBJ2-7	TRBD2	TGTGCCAGCAGCTCTAGGGGACTACCTTACGAGCAGTACTTC	CASSSRGLPYEQYF
TRBV14	once	TRBJ2-5	TRBD2	TGTGCCAGCAGTGAGGGACTAACCGCCAGAGAGACCCAGTACTTC	CASSEGLTARETQYF
TRBV2	.	TRBJ1-5	.	TGTGCCAGCACCGCGTCTAAGGGCGTTGGGAATCAGCCCCAGCATTTT	CASTASKGVGNQPQHF
TRBV27	.	TRBJ1-1	.	TGTGCCAGCAGTTTTCACCCAGGGAACACTGAAGCTTTCTTT	CASSFHPGNTEAFF
TRBV29-1	.	TRBJ2-2	.	TGCAGCGTCTCGACAGGCAACACCGGGGAGCTGTTTTTT	CSVSTGNTGELFF
TRBV27	few	TRBJ1-2	TRBD1	TGTGCCAGCAGTTCCGGGACAGGGAATCATAACTATGGCTACACCTTC	CASSSGTGNHNYGYTF
TRBV6-1	once	TRBJ1-5	.	TGTGCCACCGCAGGGAGAAATCAGCCCCAGCATTTT	CATAGRNQPQHF
TRBV30	once	TRBJ1-4	.	TGTGCCTGGAGTGAGGCGGACGTTAGAGAAAAACTGTTTTTT	CAWSEADVREKLFF
TRBV6-6	.	TRBJ2-7	.	TGTGCCAGCACTCCTTACGGGCGGACCTACGAGCAGTACTTC	CASTPYGRTYEQYF
TRBV5-1	.	TRBJ1-3	TRBD1	TGCGCCAGCAGCCCGACACAGGGGTTGGGTAGGACCATATATTTT	CASSPTQGLGRTIYF
TRBV2	once	TRBJ1-5	TRBD1	TGTGCCAGCTCAAAAGGGGGCTTTAGGGACAGTGGCAATCAGCCCCAGCATTTT	CASSKGGFRDSGNQPQHF
TRBV30	.	TRBJ1-2	TRBD1	TGTGCCTGGAGAGGCCAGGGGGCGCGTGGCTACACCTTC	CAWRGQGARGYTF